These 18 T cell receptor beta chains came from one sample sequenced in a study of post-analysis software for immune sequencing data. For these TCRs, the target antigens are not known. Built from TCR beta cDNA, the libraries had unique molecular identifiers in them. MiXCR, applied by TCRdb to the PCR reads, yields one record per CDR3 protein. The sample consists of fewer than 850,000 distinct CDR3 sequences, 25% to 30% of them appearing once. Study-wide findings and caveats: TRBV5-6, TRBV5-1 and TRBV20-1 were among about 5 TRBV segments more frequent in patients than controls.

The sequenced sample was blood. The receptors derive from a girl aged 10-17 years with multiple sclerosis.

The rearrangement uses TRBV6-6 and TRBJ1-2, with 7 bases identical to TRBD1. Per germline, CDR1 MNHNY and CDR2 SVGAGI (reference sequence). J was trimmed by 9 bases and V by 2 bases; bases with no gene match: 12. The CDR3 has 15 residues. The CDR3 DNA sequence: TGTGCCAGCAGTTACGCCGCCGACAGGGCAAGTAGCTACACCTTC. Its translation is CASSYAADRASSYTF.

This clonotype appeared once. CDR3 bases: TGTGCCAGCAGGGAACTAGGCTTGGTACACAATGAGCAGTTCTTC. It codes for CASRELGLVHNEQFF. The gene calls are TRBV11-2 and TRBJ2-1; a weak D match, TRBD2 (5 bases). Deletions cut 6 bases from V and 5 bases from J, with 17 bases between. The CDR3 totals 15 residues. CDR1 and CDR2 from the germline V gene are SGHAT and FQNNGV.

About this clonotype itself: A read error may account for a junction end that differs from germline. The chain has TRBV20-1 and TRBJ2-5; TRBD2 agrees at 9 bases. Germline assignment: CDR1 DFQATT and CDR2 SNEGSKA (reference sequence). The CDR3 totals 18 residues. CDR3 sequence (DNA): TGCAGTGCTAGAGCCCTCCGCCCAGCGGGAGGACCTCAAGAGATCCAGTACTTC. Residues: CSARALRPAGGPQEIQYF.

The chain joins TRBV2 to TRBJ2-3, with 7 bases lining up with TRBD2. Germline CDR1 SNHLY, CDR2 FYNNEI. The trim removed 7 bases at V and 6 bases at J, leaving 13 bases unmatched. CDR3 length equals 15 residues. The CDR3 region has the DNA TGTGCCAGCACCCACGGGACTACCGGCGGGGATACGCAGTATTTT. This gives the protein CASTHGTTGGDTQYF.

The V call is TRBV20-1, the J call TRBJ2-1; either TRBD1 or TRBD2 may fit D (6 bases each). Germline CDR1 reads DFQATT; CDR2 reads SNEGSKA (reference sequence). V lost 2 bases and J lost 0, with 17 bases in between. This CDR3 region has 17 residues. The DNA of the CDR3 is TGCAGTGCTAGACCGGGGGTGGGGACATTCTCCTACAATGAGCAGTTCTTC. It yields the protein CSARPGVGTFSYNEQFF.

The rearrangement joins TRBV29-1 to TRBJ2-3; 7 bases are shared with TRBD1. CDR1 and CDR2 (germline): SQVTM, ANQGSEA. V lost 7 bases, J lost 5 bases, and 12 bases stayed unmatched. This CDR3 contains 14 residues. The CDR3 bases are TGCAGCGCCGGGACAGCAGTCATCAGAGATACGCAGTATTTT. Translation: CSAGTAVIRDTQYF.

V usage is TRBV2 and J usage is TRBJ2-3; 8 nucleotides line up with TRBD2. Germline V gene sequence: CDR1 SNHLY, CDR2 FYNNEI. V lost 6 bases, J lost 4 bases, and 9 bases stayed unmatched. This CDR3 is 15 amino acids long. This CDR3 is CASSSLGLAADTQYF. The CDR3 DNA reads TGTGCCAGCAGCTCATTAGGACTAGCAGCAGATACGCAGTATTTT.

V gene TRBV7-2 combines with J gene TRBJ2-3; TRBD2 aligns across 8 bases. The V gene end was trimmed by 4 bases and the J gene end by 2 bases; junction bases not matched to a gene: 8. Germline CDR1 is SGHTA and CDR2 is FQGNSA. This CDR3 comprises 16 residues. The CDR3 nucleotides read TGTGCCAGCAGCTCGACTAGCGTGACGTCCACAGATACGCAGTATTTT. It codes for CASSSTSVTSTDTQYF.

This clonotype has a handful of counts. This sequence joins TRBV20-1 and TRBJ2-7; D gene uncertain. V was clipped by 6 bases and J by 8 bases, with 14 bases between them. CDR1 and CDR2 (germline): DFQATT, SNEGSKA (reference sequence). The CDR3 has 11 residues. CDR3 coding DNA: TGCAGTGCCACCCCCGGTTCGAAGCAGTACTTC. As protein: CSATPGSKQYF.

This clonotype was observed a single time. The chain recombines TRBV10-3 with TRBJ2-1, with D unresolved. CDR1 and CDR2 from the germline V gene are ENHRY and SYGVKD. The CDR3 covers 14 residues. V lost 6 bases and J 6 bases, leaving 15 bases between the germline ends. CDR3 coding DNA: TGTGCCATCAGGGGCGAAGTTAGTAGCAATGAGCAGTTCTTC. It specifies CAIRGEVSSNEQFF.

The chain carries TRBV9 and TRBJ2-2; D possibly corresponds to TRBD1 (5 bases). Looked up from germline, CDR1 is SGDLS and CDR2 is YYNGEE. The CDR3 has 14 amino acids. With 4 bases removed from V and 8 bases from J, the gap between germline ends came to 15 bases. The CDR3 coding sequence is TGTGCCAGCAGCCTCCGACAGAGCATAGGGGAGCTGTTTTTT. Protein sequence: CASSLRQSIGELFF.

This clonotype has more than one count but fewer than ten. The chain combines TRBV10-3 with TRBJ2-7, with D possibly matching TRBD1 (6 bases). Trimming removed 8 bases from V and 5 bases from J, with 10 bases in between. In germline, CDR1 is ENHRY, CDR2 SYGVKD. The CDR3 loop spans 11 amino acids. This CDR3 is CAIGEGDEQYF. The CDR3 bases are TGTGCCATCGGAGAGGGGGACGAGCAGTACTTC.

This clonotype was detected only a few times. The CDR3 bases are TGTGCCAGTAGTATCCTCACTAGCGGAGATACGCAGTATTTT. It yields the protein CASSILTSGDTQYF. The genes are TRBV19 and TRBJ2-3; 8 positions agree with TRBD2. J gave up 5 bases and V 3 bases, and 4 bases lay outside the gene matches. The CDR3 totals 14 residues. Germline V gene data show CDR1 as LNHDA and CDR2 as SQIVND (reference sequence).

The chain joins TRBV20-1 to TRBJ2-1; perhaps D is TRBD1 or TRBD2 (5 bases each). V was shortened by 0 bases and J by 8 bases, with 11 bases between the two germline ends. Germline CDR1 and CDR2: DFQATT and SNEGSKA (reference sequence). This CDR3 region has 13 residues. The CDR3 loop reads CSARDLVGDEQFF. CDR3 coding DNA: TGCAGTGCTAGAGATCTCGTGGGGGATGAGCAGTTCTTC.

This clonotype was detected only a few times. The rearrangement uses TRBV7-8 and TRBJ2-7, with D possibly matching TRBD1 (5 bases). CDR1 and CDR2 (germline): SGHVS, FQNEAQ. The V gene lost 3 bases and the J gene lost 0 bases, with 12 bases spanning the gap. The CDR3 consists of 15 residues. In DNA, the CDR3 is TGTGCCAGCAGCTTTCGTGGGGCAGGCTCCTACGAGCAGTACTTC. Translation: CASSFRGAGSYEQYF.

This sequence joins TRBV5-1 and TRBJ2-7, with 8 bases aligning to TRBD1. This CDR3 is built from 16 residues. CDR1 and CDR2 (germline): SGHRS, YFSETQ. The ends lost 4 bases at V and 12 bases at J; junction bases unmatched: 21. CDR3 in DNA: TGCGCCAGCAGCCCGTTCTCCACAGGGGGTCAAGAGACCCGGTACTTC. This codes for CASSPFSTGGQETRYF.

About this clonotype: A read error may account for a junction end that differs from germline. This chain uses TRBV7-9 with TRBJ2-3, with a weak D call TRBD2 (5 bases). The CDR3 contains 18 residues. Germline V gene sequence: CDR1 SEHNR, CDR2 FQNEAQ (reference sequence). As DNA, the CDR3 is TGTGCCGGCAGCCCCTACCCAACCCCAGCGGCCTCTAGAGATACGCAGTATTTT. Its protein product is CAGSPYPTPAASRDTQYF.

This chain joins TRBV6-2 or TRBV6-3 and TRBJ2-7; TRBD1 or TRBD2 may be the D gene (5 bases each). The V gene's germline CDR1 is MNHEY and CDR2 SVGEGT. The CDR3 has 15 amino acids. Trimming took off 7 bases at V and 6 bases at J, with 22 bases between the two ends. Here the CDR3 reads CASTRPGRSLGEQYF. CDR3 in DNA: TGTGCCAGCACTCGGCCGGGACGATCCTTGGGCGAGCAGTACTTC.